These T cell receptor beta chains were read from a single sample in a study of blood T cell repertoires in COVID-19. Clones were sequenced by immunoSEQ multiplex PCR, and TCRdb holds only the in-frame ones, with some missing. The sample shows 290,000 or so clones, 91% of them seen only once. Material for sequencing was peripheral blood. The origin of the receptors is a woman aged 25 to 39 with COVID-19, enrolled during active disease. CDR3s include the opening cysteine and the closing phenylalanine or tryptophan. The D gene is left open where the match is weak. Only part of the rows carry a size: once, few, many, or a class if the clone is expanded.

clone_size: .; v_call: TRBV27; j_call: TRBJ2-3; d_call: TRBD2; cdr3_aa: CASRTTSGRADTQYF; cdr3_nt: TGTGCCAGCAGGACGACTAGCGGGAGGGCAGATACGCAGTATTTT
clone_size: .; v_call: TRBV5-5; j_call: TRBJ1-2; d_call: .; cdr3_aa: CASSYHRARINLFYGYTF; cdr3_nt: TGTGCCAGCAGCTATCACAGGGCACGGATTAATCTCTTCTATGGCTACACCTTC
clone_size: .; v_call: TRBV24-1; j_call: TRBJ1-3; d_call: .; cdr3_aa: CATSAPGPNSGNTIYF; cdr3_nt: TGTGCCACCAGTGCCCCGGGTCCTAACTCTGGAAACACCATATATTTT
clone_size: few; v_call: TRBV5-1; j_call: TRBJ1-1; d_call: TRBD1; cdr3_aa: CASSGDRNTEAFF; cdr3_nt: TGCGCCAGCAGCGGGGACAGGAACACTGAAGCTTTCTTT
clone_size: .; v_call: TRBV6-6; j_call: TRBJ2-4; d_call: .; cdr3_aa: CASRRQGGAKNIQYF; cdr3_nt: TGTGCCAGCCGCCGGCAGGGAGGTGCCAAAAACATTCAGTACTTC
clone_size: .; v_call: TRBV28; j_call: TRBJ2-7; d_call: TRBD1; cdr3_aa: CASSFTGGIIGEQYF; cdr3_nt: TGTGCCAGCAGTTTCACAGGGGGAATTATTGGGGAGCAGTACTTC
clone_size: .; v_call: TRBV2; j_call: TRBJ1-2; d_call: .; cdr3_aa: CASSPNSYGYTF; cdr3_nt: TGTGCCAGCAGCCCAAACAGCTATGGCTACACCTTC
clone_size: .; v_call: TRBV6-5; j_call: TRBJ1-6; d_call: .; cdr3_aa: CASLPLSGANSPLHF; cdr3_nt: TGTGCCAGCCTTCCACTTAGTGGGGCCAATTCACCCCTCCACTTT
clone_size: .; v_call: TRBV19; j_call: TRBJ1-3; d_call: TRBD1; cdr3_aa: CASSTRTGKRNTIYF; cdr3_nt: TGTGCCAGCTCTACCAGGACAGGGAAAAGAAACACCATATATTTT
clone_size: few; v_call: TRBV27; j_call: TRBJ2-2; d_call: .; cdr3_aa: CASSLGAVTGELFF; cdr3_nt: TGTGCCAGCAGTCTAGGGGCCGTTACCGGGGAGCTGTTTTTT
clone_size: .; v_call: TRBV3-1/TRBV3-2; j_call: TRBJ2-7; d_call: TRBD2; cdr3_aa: CASSQETGGSEQYF; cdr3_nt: TGTGCCAGCAGCCAAGAAACGGGAGGGTCAGAGCAGTACTTC
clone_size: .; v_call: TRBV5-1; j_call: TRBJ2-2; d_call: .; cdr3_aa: CASRISGRTGELFF; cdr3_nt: TGCGCCAGCAGAATTTCAGGGCGCACCGGGGAGCTGTTTTTT
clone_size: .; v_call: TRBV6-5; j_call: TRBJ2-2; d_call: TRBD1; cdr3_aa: CASSYFGTEYTGELFF; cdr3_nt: TGTGCCAGCAGTTACTTCGGGACAGAATACACCGGGGAGCTGTTTTTT
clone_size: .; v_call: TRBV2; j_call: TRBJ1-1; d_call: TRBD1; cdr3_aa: CASGQGMAEAFF; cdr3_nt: TGTGCCAGCGGACAGGGAATGGCTGAAGCTTTCTTT